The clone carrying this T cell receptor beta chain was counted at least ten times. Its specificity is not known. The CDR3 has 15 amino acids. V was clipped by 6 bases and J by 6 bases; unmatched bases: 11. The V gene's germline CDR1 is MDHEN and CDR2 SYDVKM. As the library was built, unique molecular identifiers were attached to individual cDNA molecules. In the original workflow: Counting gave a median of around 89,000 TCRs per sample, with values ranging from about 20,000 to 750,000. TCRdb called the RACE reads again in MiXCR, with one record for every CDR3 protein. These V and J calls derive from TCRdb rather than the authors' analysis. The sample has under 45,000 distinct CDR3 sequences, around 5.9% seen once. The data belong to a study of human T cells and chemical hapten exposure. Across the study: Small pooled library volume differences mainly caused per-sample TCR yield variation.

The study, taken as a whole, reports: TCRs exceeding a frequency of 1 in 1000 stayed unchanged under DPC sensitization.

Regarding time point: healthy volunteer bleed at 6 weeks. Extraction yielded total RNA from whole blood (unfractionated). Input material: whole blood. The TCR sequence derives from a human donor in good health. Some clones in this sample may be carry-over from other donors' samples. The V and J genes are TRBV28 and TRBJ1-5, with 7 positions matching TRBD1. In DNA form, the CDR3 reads TGTGCCAGCAGCAATGGACAGGACGTGAGTCAGCCCCAGCATTTT. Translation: CASSNGQDVSQPQHF.